This T cell receptor (beta chain) came from a study of blood T cell repertoires in COVID-19. The overall study: In each case, the material was cDNA or gDNA derived from T cells, B-cell-depleted T cells, or PBMCs.

CDR1 and CDR2 (germline): SGHNT, YYREEE (reference sequence). Trimming took off 2 bases at V and 6 bases at J, with 14 bases between the two ends. This CDR3 has 14 amino acids. This table comes from immunoSEQ multiplex PCR, and its TCRdb copy is limited to in-frame clones, with some not included. The table lists 35,000 to 50,000 clones, just under 85% of them singletons, with around 24% in the top ten. This TCR was recovered from a human donor with acute or convalescent COVID-19. The donor label of this sample is uncertain. Material: peripheral blood. The V and J genes are TRBV5-4 and TRBJ1-1, with D uncertain. This chain's CDR3 is CASSFGVEEAEAFF. CDR3 coding DNA: TGTGCCAGCAGCTTCGGGGTGGAGGAAGCTGAAGCTTTCTTT.